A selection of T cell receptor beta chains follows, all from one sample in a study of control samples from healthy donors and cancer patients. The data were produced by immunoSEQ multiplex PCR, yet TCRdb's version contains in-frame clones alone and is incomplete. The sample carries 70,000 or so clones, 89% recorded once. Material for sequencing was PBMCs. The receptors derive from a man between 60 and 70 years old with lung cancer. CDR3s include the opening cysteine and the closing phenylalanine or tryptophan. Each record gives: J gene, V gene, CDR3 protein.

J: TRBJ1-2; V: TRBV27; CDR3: CASSLWTGGGEGYTF
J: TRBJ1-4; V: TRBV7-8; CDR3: CASSLDDRVFVKLFF
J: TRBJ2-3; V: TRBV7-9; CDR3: CASSILRRAGRTSTDTQYF
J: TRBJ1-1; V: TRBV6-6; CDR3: CASSSTGENTEAFF
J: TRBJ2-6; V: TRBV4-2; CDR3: CASSQDRTSSGANVLTF
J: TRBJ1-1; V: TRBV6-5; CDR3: CASSQVQAFSEAFF
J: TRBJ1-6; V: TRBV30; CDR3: CAWSSGAWESPLHF
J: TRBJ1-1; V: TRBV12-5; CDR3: CASGSFTGGITEAFF
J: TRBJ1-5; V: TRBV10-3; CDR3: CAISEPHTGPGRPQHF
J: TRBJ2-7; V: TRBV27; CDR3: CASSLQGNGYEQYF
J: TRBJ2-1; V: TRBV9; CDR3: CASSVELAGRYNEQFF
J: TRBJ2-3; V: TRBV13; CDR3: CASSRYGGTDTQYF
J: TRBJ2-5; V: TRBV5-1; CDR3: CASKSVAGGYQETQYF
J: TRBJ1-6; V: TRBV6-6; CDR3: CASSRGQGADSPLHF
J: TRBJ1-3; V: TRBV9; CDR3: CASSVRDRGTGNTIYF
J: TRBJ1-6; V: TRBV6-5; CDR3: CASSYFTPSSNSPLHF
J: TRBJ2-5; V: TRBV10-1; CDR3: CASSELAGGGETQYF
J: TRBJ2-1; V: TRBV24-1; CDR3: CATSQGVTNEQFF
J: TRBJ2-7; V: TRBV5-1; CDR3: CASSFWTGDYEQYF
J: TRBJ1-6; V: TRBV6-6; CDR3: CATGEGNSPLHF
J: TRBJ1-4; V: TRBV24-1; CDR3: CATSDSQGANEKLFF
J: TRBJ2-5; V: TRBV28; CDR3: CASRSTGETQYF
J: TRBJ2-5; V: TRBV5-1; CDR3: CASSLSRGQETQYF
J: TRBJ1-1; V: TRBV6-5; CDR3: CASSYAVNTEAFF
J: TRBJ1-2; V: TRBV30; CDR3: CAWIPDRESGYTF
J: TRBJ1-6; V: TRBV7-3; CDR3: CASSLTGYNSPLHF
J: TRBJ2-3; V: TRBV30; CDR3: CAFRQVAGTSFTDTQYF
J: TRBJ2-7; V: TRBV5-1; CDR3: CASRNGQGAGEQYF
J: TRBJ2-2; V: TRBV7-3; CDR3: CASSPENRGRTGELFF
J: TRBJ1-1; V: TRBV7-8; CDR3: CASSIGTDSNTEAFF
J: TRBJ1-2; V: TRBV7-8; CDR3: CASSKEGAATLGYGYTF
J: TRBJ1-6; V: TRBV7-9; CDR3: CASSRDAARGSYNSPLHF
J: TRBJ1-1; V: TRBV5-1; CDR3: CASSPRQYTEAFF
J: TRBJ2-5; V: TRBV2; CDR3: CASRTQERTQYF
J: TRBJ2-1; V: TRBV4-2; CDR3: CASSPYKDEQFF
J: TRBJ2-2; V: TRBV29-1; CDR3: CSVPGTANTGELFF
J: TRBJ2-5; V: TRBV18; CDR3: CASSPPGLAGPQETQYF
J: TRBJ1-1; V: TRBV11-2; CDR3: CASSPRVNTEAFF
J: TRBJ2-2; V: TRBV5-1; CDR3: CASTNLRGAGELFF
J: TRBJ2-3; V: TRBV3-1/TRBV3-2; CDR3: CASSQALMQRGGSTQYF
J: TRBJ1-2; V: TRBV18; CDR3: CASSLGPTVLYGYTF
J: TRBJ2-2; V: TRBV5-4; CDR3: CASSFFSGTGGTGELFF